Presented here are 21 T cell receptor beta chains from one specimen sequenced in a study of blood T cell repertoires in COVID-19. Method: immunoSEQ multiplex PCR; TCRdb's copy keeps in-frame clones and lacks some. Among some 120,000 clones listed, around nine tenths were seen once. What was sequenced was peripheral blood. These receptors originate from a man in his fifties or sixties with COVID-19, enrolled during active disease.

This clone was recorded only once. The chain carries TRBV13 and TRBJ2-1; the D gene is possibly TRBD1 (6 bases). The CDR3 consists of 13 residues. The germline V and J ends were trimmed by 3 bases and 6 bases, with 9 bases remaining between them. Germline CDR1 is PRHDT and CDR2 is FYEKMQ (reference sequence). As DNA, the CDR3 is TGTGCCAGCAGCTTGACCAGGGGCAATGAGCAGTTCTTC. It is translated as CASSLTRGNEQFF.

The CDR3 loop reads CASSPPGQGHSNQPQHF. The CDR3 DNA reads as TGTGCCAGCAGCCCCCCCGGACAGGGCCATAGCAATCAGCCCCAGCATTTT. This rearrangement joins TRBV9 to TRBJ1-5, with 8 bases that match TRBD1. This CDR3 spans 17 amino acids. The V gene end was trimmed by 4 bases and the J gene end by 0 bases; junction bases not matched to a gene: 9. The germline gives CDR1 SGDLS, CDR2 YYNGEE.

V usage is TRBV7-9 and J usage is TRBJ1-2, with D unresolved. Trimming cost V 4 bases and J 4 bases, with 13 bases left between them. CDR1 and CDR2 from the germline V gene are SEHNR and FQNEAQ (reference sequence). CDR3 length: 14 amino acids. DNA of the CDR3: TGTGCCAGCAGCTCTTATGTGGCACCCTATGGCTACACCTTC. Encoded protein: CASSSYVAPYGYTF. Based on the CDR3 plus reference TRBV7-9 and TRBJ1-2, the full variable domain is DTGVSQNPRHKITKRGQNVTFRCDPISEHNRLYWYRQTLGQGPEFLTYFQNEAQLEKSRLLSDRFSAERPKGSFSTLEIQRTEQGDSAMYLCASSSYVAPYGYTFGSGTRLTVV.

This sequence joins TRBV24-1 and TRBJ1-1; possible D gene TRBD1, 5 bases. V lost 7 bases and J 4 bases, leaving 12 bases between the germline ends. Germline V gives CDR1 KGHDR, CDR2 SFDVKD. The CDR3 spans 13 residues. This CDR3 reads CATRGPRGTEAFF. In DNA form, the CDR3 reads TGTGCCACCAGGGGGCCCCGAGGCACTGAAGCTTTCTTT.

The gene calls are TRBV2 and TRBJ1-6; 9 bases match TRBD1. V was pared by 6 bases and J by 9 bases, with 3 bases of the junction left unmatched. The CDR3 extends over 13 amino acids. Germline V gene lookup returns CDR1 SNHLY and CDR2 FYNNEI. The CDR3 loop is CASRGQGGSPLHF. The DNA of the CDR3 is TGTGCCAGCAGGGGACAGGGTGGTTCACCCCTCCACTTT.

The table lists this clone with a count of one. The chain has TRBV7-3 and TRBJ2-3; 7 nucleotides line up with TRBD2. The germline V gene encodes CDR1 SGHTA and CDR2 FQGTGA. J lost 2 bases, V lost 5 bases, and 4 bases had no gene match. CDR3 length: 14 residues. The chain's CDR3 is CASSLGGITDTQYF. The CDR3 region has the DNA TGTGCCAGCAGCCTCGGGGGGATCACAGATACGCAGTATTTT.

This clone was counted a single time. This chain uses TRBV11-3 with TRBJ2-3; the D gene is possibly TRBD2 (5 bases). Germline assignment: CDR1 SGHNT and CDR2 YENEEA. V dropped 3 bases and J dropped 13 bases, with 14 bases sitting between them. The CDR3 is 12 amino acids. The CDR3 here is CASSFSREWEYF. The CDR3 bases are TGTGCCAGCAGCTTTTCTCGGGAATGGGAGTATTTT.

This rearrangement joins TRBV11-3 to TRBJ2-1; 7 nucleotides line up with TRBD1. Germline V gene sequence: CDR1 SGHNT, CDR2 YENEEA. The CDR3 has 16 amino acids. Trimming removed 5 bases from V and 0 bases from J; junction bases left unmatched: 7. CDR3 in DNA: TGTGCCAGCAGCCCCTCGGACAGGTCCTCCTACAATGAGCAGTTCTTC. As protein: CASSPSDRSSYNEQFF.

The CDR3 region is CASSSLPGLAGLHEQFF. The CDR3 DNA reads TGTGCCAGCAGCTCTTTACCGGGACTAGCGGGATTGCATGAGCAGTTCTTC. The genes are TRBV7-8 and TRBJ2-1; TRBD2 agrees at 13 bases. The CDR3 is 17 amino acids. Germline V gives CDR1 SGHVS, CDR2 FQNEAQ. The junction had 11 bases not matched to a gene; V was cut back by 4 bases and J by 8 bases.

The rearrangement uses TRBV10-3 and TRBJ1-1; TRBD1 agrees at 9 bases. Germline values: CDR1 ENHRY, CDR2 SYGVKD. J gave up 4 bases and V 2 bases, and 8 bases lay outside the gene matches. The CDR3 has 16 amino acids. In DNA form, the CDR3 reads TGTGCCATCAGTGAGACAGGGGGCGCAGGTGGCACTGAAGCTTTCTTT. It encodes CAISETGGAGGTEAFF.

CDR3 protein: CASSLVVGSYNEQFF. The CDR3 DNA sequence: TGTGCCAGCAGCTTAGTGGTTGGTAGTTACAATGAGCAGTTCTTC. The rearrangement joins TRBV11-2 to TRBJ2-1; D is uncertain. Deletions cut 1 base from V and 4 bases from J, with 11 bases between. CDR1 SGHAT and CDR2 FQNNGV come from the germline V gene. The CDR3 runs 15 residues. Full variable domain (remainder filled in from reference TRBV11-2 and TRBJ2-1): EAGVAQSPRYKIIEKRQSVAFWCNPISGHATLYWYQQILGQGPKLLIQFQNNGVVDDSQLPKDRFSAERLKGVDSTLKIQPAKLEDSAVYLCASSLVVGSYNEQFFGPGTRLTVL.

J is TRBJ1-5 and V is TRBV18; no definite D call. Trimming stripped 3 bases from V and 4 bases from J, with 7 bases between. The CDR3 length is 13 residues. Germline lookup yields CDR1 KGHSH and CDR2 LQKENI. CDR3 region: CASSPGLNQPQHF. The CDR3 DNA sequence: TGTGCCAGCTCACCCGGACTTAATCAGCCCCAGCATTTT.

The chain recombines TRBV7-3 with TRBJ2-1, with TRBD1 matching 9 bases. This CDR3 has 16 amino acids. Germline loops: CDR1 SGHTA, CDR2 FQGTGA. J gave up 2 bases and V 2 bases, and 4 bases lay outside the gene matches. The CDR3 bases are TGTGCCAGCAGCTTATCCGGGACAGGGCCCTACAATGAGCAGTTCTTC. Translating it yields CASSLSGTGPYNEQFF.

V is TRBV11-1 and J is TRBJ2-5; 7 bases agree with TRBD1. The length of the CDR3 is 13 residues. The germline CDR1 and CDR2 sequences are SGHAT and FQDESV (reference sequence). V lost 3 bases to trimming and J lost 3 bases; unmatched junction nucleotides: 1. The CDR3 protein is CASSFTGEETQYF. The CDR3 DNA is TGTGCCAGCAGCTTTACAGGGGAAGAGACCCAGTACTTC. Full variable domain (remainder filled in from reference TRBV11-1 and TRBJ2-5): EAEVAQSPRYKITEKSQAVAFWCDPISGHATLYWYRQILGQGPELLVQFQDESVVDDSQLPKDRFSAERLKGVDSTLKIQPAELGDSAMYLCASSFTGEETQYFGPGTRLLVL.

The CDR3: CASSPPGGYGYTF. The CDR3 nucleotides are TGTGCCAGCAGCCCCCCGGGGGGCTATGGCTACACCTTC. The chain couples TRBV6-5 to TRBJ1-2, with D possibly being TRBD1 (5 bases). Trimming took off 6 bases at V and 4 bases at J, with 12 bases between the two ends. The CDR3 runs 13 residues. Germline assignment: CDR1 MNHEY and CDR2 SVGAGI.

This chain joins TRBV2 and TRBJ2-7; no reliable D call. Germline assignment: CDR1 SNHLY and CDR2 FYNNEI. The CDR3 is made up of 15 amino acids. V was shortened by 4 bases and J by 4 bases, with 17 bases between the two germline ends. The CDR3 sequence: CASSVFQSGGYEQYF. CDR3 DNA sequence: TGTGCCAGCAGTGTTTTTCAGTCGGGTGGATACGAGCAGTACTTC.

CDR3 in amino acids: CASSIRTGFEKLFF. The CDR3, as DNA: TGTGCCAGTAGTATTAGGACAGGCTTTGAAAAACTGTTTTTT. This chain links TRBV19 with TRBJ1-4; TRBD1 matches at 7 bases. CDR3 size: 14 residues. Looked up from germline, CDR1 is LNHDA and CDR2 is SQIVND (reference sequence). The V segment lost 3 bases and the J segment 7 bases; nucleotides outside the gene matches: 5. The variable domain in full, completed from reference TRBV19 and TRBJ1-4, reads DGGITQSPKYLFRKEGQNVTLSCEQNLNHDAMYWYRQDPGQGLRLIYYSQIVNDFQKGDIAEGYSVSREKKESFPLTVTSAQKNPTAFYLCASSIRTGFEKLFFGSGTQLSVL.

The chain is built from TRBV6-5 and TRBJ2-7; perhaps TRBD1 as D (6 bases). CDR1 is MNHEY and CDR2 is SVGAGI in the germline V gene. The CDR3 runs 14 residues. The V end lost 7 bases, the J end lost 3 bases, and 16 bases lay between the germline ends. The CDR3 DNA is TGTGCCAGCATTTGGGGACAAAGTAACTACGAGCAGTACTTC. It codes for CASIWGQSNYEQYF.

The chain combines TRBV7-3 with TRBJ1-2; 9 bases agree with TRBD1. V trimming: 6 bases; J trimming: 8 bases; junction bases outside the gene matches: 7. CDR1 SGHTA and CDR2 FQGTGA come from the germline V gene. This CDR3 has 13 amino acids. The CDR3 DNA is TGTGCCAGCAGTACCACAGGGGGCGCAGGCTACACCTTC. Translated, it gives CASSTTGGAGYTF.

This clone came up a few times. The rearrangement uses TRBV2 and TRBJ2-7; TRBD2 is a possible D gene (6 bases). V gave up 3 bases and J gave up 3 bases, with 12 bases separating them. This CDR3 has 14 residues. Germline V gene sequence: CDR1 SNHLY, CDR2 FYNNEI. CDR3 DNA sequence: TGTGCCAGCAGTGACCCGGGGGAAAGCTACGAGCAGTACTTC. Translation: CASSDPGESYEQYF.

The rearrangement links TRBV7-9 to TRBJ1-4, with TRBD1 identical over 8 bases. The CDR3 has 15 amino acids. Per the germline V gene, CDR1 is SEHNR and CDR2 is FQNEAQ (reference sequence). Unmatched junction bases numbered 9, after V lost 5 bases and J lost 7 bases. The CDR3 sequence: CASSPLQGAVEKLFF. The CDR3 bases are TGTGCCAGCAGCCCCCTCCAGGGGGCGGTTGAAAAACTGTTTTTT.